The 24 T cell receptor beta chains reported below all come from one sample, sequenced in a study of lung T cells in sarcoidosis with Löfgren's syndrome. In TCRdb, the reads were re-called with MiXCR into one record per CDR3 protein. The data hold 8,000 to 10,000 distinct CDR3 sequences, with 20% to 25% observed a single time. The sequenced sample consisted of CD4+ T cells from bronchoalveolar lavage fluid. Receptors were obtained from a human donor with sarcoidosis (Löfgren's syndrome or another form), or a control subject (not recorded which).

This clonotype rates as medium-sized (0.01 to 0.1%). The V gene is TRBV6-1, the J gene TRBJ1-5, with D perhaps matching TRBD1 (5 bases). The CDR3 length is 15 residues. With 5 bases removed from V and 6 bases from J, the gap between germline ends came to 17 bases. CDR1 and CDR2 from the germline V gene are MNHNS and SASEGT. The DNA of the CDR3 is TGTGCCAGCAGTTCCGAGAAGGGGCCCGGTCAGCCCCAGCATTTT. Protein: CASSSEKGPGQPQHF.

The V call is TRBV19, the J call TRBJ1-2; 9 bases fit TRBD1. This CDR3 comprises 16 residues. V shed 9 bases and J 2 bases; nucleotides not matched to a gene: 13. Germline V gene lookup returns CDR1 LNHDA and CDR2 SQIVND (reference sequence). CDR3 protein: CASRTGTGNANYGYTF. CDR3 sequence (DNA): TGTGCCAGCCGGACCGGGACAGGGAACGCCAACTATGGCTACACCTTC.

The gene calls are TRBV7-3 and TRBJ2-6; D call uncertain. CDR3 length equals 16 residues. V was pared by 5 bases and J by 0 bases, with 11 bases between. The germline CDR1 and CDR2 sequences are SGHTA and FQGTGA. This CDR3 reads CASSRTTSSGANVLTF. CDR3 sequence (DNA): TGTGCCAGCAGCCGGACGACAAGCTCTGGGGCCAACGTCCTGACTTTC. Full variable domain (remainder filled in from reference TRBV7-3 and TRBJ2-6): GAGVSQTPSNKVTEKGKYVELRCDPISGHTALYWYRQSLGQGPEFLIYFQGTGAADDSGLPNDRFFAVRPEGSVSTLKIQRTERGDSAVYLCASSRTTSSGANVLTFGAGSRLTVL.

This clonotype was detected many times. The rearrangement links TRBV28 to TRBJ1-2; D is ambiguous. V lost 7 bases to trimming and J lost 4 bases, with 10 bases between them. The CDR3 extends over 12 amino acids. CDR1 is MDHEN, CDR2 SYDVKM, per germline. The CDR3, as DNA: TGTGCCAGCACGGGATCACGCTATGGCTACACCTTC. Translated, it gives CASTGSRYGYTF.

This clonotype is a singleton in its sample. The CDR3 here is CSSEGLAGVTYNTDTQYF. In DNA form, the CDR3 reads TGCAGCTCCGAGGGTCTAGCGGGGGTGACCTATAACACAGATACGCAGTATTTT. V usage is TRBV29-1 and J usage is TRBJ2-3; 10 bases align to TRBD2. This CDR3 spans 18 amino acids. CDR1 is SQVTM, CDR2 ANQGSEA, per germline. V lost 8 bases and J lost 2; bases outside the gene matches: 19.

Note on this clonotype: A read error may be the cause here, since a much bigger clone is one base away. The V gene is TRBV11-3, the J gene TRBJ2-7; D possibly corresponds to TRBD1 (6 bases). CDR1 is SGHNT, CDR2 YENEEA, per germline. The CDR3 sequence is 13 residues long. CDR3 DNA: TGTGCCAGCAGCTACACGACAGGTTACGATCAGTACTTC. Translation: CASSYTTGYDQYF.

The count of this clonotype is one. The chain joins TRBV5-1 to TRBJ2-2; D is ambiguous. The CDR3 extends over 14 amino acids. V lost 5 bases to trimming and J lost 3 bases, with 11 bases between them. The germline V gene has CDR1 SGHRS and CDR2 YFSETQ. The CDR3 protein is CASSVRADTGELFF. CDR3 coding DNA: TGCGCCAGCAGTGTCCGGGCTGACACCGGGGAGCTGTTTTTT.

This clonotype was counted ten times or more. The rearrangement joins TRBV2 to TRBJ2-7; TRBD1 aligns across 9 bases. V was clipped by 6 bases and J by 3 bases; unmatched bases: 3. This CDR3 is 13 amino acids long. Germline V lookup: CDR1 SNHLY, CDR2 FYNNEI. The chain's CDR3 is CASSLGQGYEQYF. Written as DNA, the CDR3 is TGTGCCAGCAGCTTGGGACAGGGCTACGAGCAGTACTTC.

In its sample, this clonotype ranks as large. The CDR3 loop reads CASSSRRQRTEKLFF. The CDR3 region has the DNA TGTGCCAGCAGTTCCCGCCGACAGAGGACCGAAAAACTGTTTTTT. This chain uses TRBV2 with TRBJ1-4, with D maybe TRBD1 (5 bases). Germline V gene sequence: CDR1 SNHLY, CDR2 FYNNEI. The V gene lost 5 bases and the J gene lost 8 bases, with 18 bases spanning the gap. The CDR3 has 15 amino acids.

A few counts support this clonotype. This chain uses TRBV18 with TRBJ2-7; 7 bases align to TRBD1. CDR1 KGHSH and CDR2 LQKENI come from the germline V gene. The trim removed 6 bases at V and 0 bases at J, leaving 5 bases unmatched. The length of the CDR3 is 14 residues. CDR3 nucleotides: TGTGCCAGCTCCCTGGGACAGAGCTCCTACGAGCAGTACTTC. Translation: CASSLGQSSYEQYF.

This clonotype was seen repeatedly, ten times or more. The J gene is TRBJ2-1, the V gene TRBV4-1; 15 bases agree with TRBD2. V dropped 4 bases and J dropped 4; count of bases not matched to a gene: 2. This CDR3 comprises 16 residues. CDR1 is MGHRA and CDR2 is YSYEKL in the germline V gene. The CDR3 sequence: CASSLGLAGGYNEQFF. The CDR3 DNA follows: TGCGCCAGCAGCCTGGGACTAGCGGGGGGTTACAATGAGCAGTTCTTC.

A note on this clonotype: A read error may explain this, as a much larger clone is one base away. The genes are TRBV18 and TRBJ2-7; a weak D match, TRBD2 (5 bases). V lost 2 bases and J 6 bases, leaving 11 bases between the germline ends. The CDR3 has 13 residues. Germline-derived CDR1 and CDR2 are KGHSH and LQKENI. CDR3 DNA sequence: TGTGCCAGCTCACCAACGGGGATTGGCGAGCAGTACTTC. Residues: CASSPTGIGEQYF. Full variable domain (missing parts from reference TRBV18 and TRBJ2-7): NAGVMQNPRHLVRRRGQEARLRCSPMKGHSHVYWYRQLPEEGLKFMVYLQKENIIDESGMPKERFSAEFPKEGPSILRIQQVVRGDSAAYFCASSPTGIGEQYFGPGTRLTVT.

In nucleotides, the CDR3 is TGTGCCAGCTCACCACCGGTCAGGGGTGGCAATGAGCAGTTCTTC. Residues: CASSPPVRGGNEQFF. V usage is TRBV18 and J usage is TRBJ2-1; possibly TRBD1 for D (6 bases). The CDR3 totals 15 residues. Trimming took off 0 bases at V and 6 bases at J, with 12 bases between the two ends. From germline, CDR1 is KGHSH and CDR2 LQKENI.

This clonotype has just a few counts. This rearrangement joins TRBV5-4 to TRBJ1-2, with unresolved D. Germline V CDR1 and CDR2: SGHNT, YYREEE (reference sequence). The CDR3 is 13 amino acids. V was clipped by 4 bases and J by 5 bases, with 12 bases between them. This CDR3 is CASSPDRQYGYTF. The CDR3 DNA sequence: TGTGCCAGCAGCCCGGACCGACAATATGGCTACACCTTC.

The genes are TRBV5-8 and TRBJ1-1; a weak D match, TRBD1 (6 bases). This CDR3 has 15 amino acids. The V and J ends lost 2 bases and 2 bases respectively, with 13 bases between them. Germline lookup yields CDR1 SGHTS and CDR2 YDEGEE. In DNA form, the CDR3 reads TGTGCCAGCAGCTTTCCGGGACAACTAAACACTGAAGCTTTCTTT. This codes for CASSFPGQLNTEAFF.

Sample share makes this clonotype medium-sized. The V call is TRBV6-1, the J call TRBJ2-5; D assignment may be TRBD1 or TRBD2 (5 bases each). Trimming stripped 5 bases from V and 5 bases from J, with 12 bases between. This CDR3 has 13 amino acids. The germline gives CDR1 MNHNS, CDR2 SASEGT. CDR3 sequence reads: CASSSGARETQYF. The DNA of the CDR3 is TGTGCCAGCAGTTCCGGGGCGCGGGAGACCCAGTACTTC.

This clonotype has a handful of counts. The chain has TRBV6-1 and TRBJ2-2; no clear D gene. The CDR3 runs 16 residues. CDR1 and CDR2 from the germline V gene are MNHNS and SASEGT. V lost 6 bases to trimming and J lost 0 bases, with 14 bases between them. Here the CDR3 reads CASSPVRVSNTGELFF. In DNA form, the CDR3 reads TGTGCCAGCAGCCCAGTTAGAGTTTCGAACACCGGGGAGCTGTTTTTT.

The sample holds many counts of this clonotype. The chain combines TRBV7-9 with TRBJ2-2; 7 bases fit TRBD2. The CDR3 length is 14 residues. With 8 bases clipped from V and 4 bases from J, the junction kept 7 bases outside the gene matches. Per germline, CDR1 SEHNR and CDR2 FQNEAQ (reference sequence). The CDR3 sequence is CASSSSGLTGELFF. The CDR3 DNA follows: TGTGCCAGCTCCTCTAGCGGACTCACCGGGGAGCTGTTTTTT.

This clonotype is judged medium-sized (0.01 to 0.1%). The V call is TRBV27, the J call TRBJ1-5, with 12 bases that match TRBD1. Per germline, CDR1 MNHEY and CDR2 SMNVEV (reference sequence). CDR3 length equals 16 residues. V shed 3 bases and J 6 bases; nucleotides not matched to a gene: 6. CDR3 sequence: CASSFGTGGEGQPQHF. In DNA form, the CDR3 reads TGTGCCAGCAGTTTCGGGACAGGGGGCGAGGGTCAGCCCCAGCATTTT.

V and J are TRBV4-2 and TRBJ2-5; D not certain. This CDR3 has 14 amino acids. Trimming removed 0 bases from V and 2 bases from J, with 7 bases in between. Germline V gene lookup returns CDR1 LGHNA and CDR2 YNFKEQ. CDR3 nucleotides: TGTGCCAGCAGCCAAGACCGGAAACAAGAGACCCAGTACTTC. Its protein is CASSQDRKQETQYF.

The sample holds many counts of this clonotype. V gene TRBV20-1 combines with J gene TRBJ1-4; TRBD1 aligns across 7 bases. The J segment lost 8 bases and the V segment lost 0 bases, leaving 3 bases of the junction unmatched. Germline V gives CDR1 DFQATT, CDR2 SNEGSKA (reference sequence). The CDR3 has 13 amino acids. The CDR3 nucleotides are TGCAGTGCTAGAGAACAGGGGAGGGAAAAACTGTTTTTT. The encoded protein is CSAREQGREKLFF.

In regard to this clonotype: A much larger clone sits a single nucleotide away, making a read error possible. The genes are TRBV28 and TRBJ1-1; no reliable D call. This CDR3 has 13 amino acids. In germline, CDR1 is MDHEN, CDR2 SYDVKM. The CDR3 here is CASSWGLRVKALF. The CDR3 DNA is TGTGCCAGCAGCTGGGGATTAAGGGTCAAAGCTCTCTTT.

In its sample, this clonotype was seen a few times. The V call is TRBV14, the J call TRBJ1-5, with 8 bases matching TRBD1. V lost 5 bases, J lost 10 bases, and 10 bases stayed unmatched. The CDR3 runs 14 residues. Germline-derived CDR1 and CDR2 are SGHDN and FVKESK. CDR3 protein: CASSCGTGRAPQHF. DNA for the CDR3: TGTGCCAGCAGCTGCGGGACAGGTCGCGCCCCCCAGCATTTT.

As for this clonotype: A much bigger clone sits one base away, suggesting this may be a read error. The rearrangement links TRBV20-1 to TRBJ1-5, with a tentative D call TRBD1 (6 bases). Germline CDR1 is DFQATT and CDR2 is SNEGSKA (reference sequence). This CDR3 contains 16 residues. CDR3 protein: CSSRDHRRGGNQPQHF. The CDR3 DNA reads TGCAGTTCTAGAGATCACCGTAGAGGGGGAAATCAGCCCCAGCATTTT.